The 24 T cell receptor beta chains reported below all come from one sample, sequenced in a study of identical twins. MiXCR was run by TCRdb on the 5' RACE reads, yielding one entry per CDR3 protein. The repertoire holds nearly 650,000 distinct CDR3 sequences, roughly 7.1% seen once, with 1.5% to 2% in the top ten. Separately, the same data were catalogued under a study of yellow fever vaccine responses in identical twins.

Sequencing was done on a sample of PBMCs. The receptors come from a woman aged 18-29 years in good health.

This clonotype was seen ten or more times. The CDR3 DNA reads as TGCAGCGTAACATCTGGCGGGGCCAACGTCCTGACTTTC. Translation: CSVTSGGANVLTF. This rearrangement joins TRBV29-1 to TRBJ2-6; D is unresolved. Germline V gene sequence: CDR1 SQVTM, CDR2 ANQGSEA. Trimming took off 6 bases at V and 4 bases at J, with 10 bases between the two ends. This CDR3 is built from 13 residues.

This clonotype has only a few counts. CDR3 amino acids: CASSYSNSGGPLEQFF. CDR3 nucleotide sequence: TGTGCCAGCAGTTACTCGAACAGCGGGGGGCCTCTCGAGCAGTTCTTC. The chain joins TRBV6-5 to TRBJ2-1; TRBD2 matches 9 bases. Germline CDR1 and CDR2: MNHEY and SVGAGI. The trim removed 0 bases at V and 10 bases at J, leaving 10 bases unmatched. CDR3 length: 16 amino acids.

The chain joins TRBV7-9 to TRBJ2-7; D gene unclear. The CDR3 covers 15 residues. From germline, CDR1 is SEHNR and CDR2 FQNEAQ (reference sequence). V shed 2 bases and J shed 1 base, with 12 bases lying between them. CDR3 DNA sequence: TGTGCCAGCAGCTTATCTGCAGTTAGGTCCTACGAGCAGTACTTC. Its translation is CASSLSAVRSYEQYF.

Only a few counts were recorded for this clonotype. The genes are TRBV3-1 and TRBJ2-7; D gene ambiguous. The CDR3 has 16 residues. V gave up 4 bases and J gave up 5 bases, with 21 bases separating them. Germline loops: CDR1 LGHDT, CDR2 YNNKEL (reference sequence). In DNA, the CDR3 is TGTGCCAGCAGCCCAAGTCTAGGACGCGGCCTGGACGAGCAGTACGTC. This encodes CASSPSLGRGLDEQYV.

V gene TRBV20-1 combines with J gene TRBJ2-3, with unresolved D. V gave up 2 bases and J gave up 0 bases, with 15 bases separating them. The CDR3 contains 16 residues. Germline V lookup: CDR1 DFQATT, CDR2 SNEGSKA (reference sequence). The CDR3 region is CSARSPQSPSTDTQYF. As DNA, the CDR3 is TGCAGTGCTAGATCCCCGCAGTCTCCGAGCACAGATACGCAGTATTTT.

Turning to this clonotype: At one end the junction does not follow the germline gene, possibly because of a read error. The chain combines TRBV5-1 with TRBJ2-3, with 8 bases that match TRBD1. The CDR3 runs 16 residues. The germline gives CDR1 SGHRS, CDR2 YFSETQ. Written as DNA, the CDR3 is TGCGCCAGCAGCTTGGGGACAGGGAGTGGAGCAGATACTCAGTATTTT. Its protein product is CASSLGTGSGADTQYF.

V usage is TRBV12-3 or TRBV12-4 and J usage is TRBJ2-2; D could derive from TRBD1 or TRBD2 (5 bases each). Between the trimmed V and J ends, which lost 1 base and 5 bases, there was a span of 20 bases. The CDR3 is made up of 18 amino acids. The CDR3 region has the DNA TGTGCCAGCAGTTTAGTCGTTGGGGGAGATCGTTTTACCGGGGAGCTGTTTTTT. The encoded protein is CASSLVVGGDRFTGELFF.

This clonotype came up many times. V gene TRBV3-1 combines with J gene TRBJ2-2; D uncertain. Germline loops: CDR1 LGHDT, CDR2 YNNKEL (reference sequence). The CDR3 spans 14 residues. Trimming took 0 bases from V and 6 from J, leaving 8 bases between them. CDR3 bases: TGTGCCAGCAGCCAAGATAGGTACGCCGGGGAGCTGTTTTTT. This translates into CASSQDRYAGELFF.

This clonotype was seen at least ten times. The rearrangement links TRBV28 to TRBJ2-1, with 9 bases matching TRBD1. Germline values: CDR1 MDHEN, CDR2 SYDVKM. This CDR3 region has 16 residues. V was pared by 3 bases and J by 2 bases, with 5 bases of the junction left unmatched. The CDR3 sequence is CASSLPGQGTYNEQFF. The CDR3, as DNA: TGTGCCAGCAGTTTGCCAGGACAGGGGACCTACAATGAGCAGTTCTTC.

CDR3 region: CASRQLNTEAFF. The CDR3 DNA reads as TGTGCCAGCAGACAGTTGAACACTGAAGCTTTCTTT. This sequence joins TRBV2 and TRBJ1-1; D not certain. Germline loops: CDR1 SNHLY, CDR2 FYNNEI. Trimming cost V 6 bases and J 0 bases, with 5 bases left between them. This CDR3 has 12 amino acids.

The genes are TRBV6-2 or TRBV6-3 and TRBJ1-4; D not certain. Germline V gene lookup returns CDR1 MNHEY and CDR2 SVGEGT. This CDR3 comprises 14 residues. Trimming pared 2 bases from V and 7 bases from J, leaving 11 bases between. CDR3 coding DNA: TGTGCCAGCAGTTACGGGCAGGTCGGTGAAAAACTGTTTTTT. Amino acids: CASSYGQVGEKLFF.

The chain is built from TRBV24-1 and TRBJ1-2; D gene uncertain. The CDR3 loop spans 17 amino acids. CDR1 is KGHDR and CDR2 is SFDVKD in the germline V gene. V gave up 3 bases and J gave up 1 base, with 17 bases separating them. CDR3 loop: CATSDHISSGINYGYTF. The CDR3 nucleotides are TGTGCCACCAGTGATCATATTTCATCCGGGATTAACTATGGCTACACCTTC.

This clonotype showed up many times. This rearrangement joins TRBV5-1 to TRBJ1-2; TRBD1 is a possible D gene (5 bases). This CDR3 spans 13 amino acids. V was cut by 0 bases and J by 8 bases, with 11 bases left in between. The germline V gene has CDR1 SGHRS and CDR2 YFSETQ. Here the CDR3 DNA reads TGCGCCAGCAGCTTGGCCCAGGGAGAAGGCTACACCTTC. This translates into CASSLAQGEGYTF.

This clonotype showed up many times. This chain joins TRBV5-6 and TRBJ2-1; TRBD2 agrees at 7 bases. The CDR3 loop spans 18 amino acids. J gave up 2 bases and V 0 bases, and 11 bases lay outside the gene matches. The germline gives CDR1 SGHDT, CDR2 YYEEEE. In DNA, the CDR3 is TGTGCCAGCAGCTTGGCTTTCGGGGGGACTAAACCCTACAATGAGCAGTTCTTC. Translation gives CASSLAFGGTKPYNEQFF.

This clonotype was seen many times. The rearrangement uses TRBV5-8 and TRBJ2-1; the D gene is possibly TRBD2 (6 bases). Trimming shortened V by 0 bases and J by 6 bases, and 19 bases separated the two germline ends. This CDR3 has 17 amino acids. CDR1 and CDR2 (germline): SGHTS, YDEGEE. CDR3 in amino acids: CASSLGPRDFALNEQFF. The CDR3 DNA follows: TGTGCCAGCAGCTTGGGACCCCGGGACTTCGCCCTCAATGAGCAGTTCTTC.

This clonotype was counted only a few times. The J gene is TRBJ2-1, the V gene TRBV5-1; D may be TRBD2 (5 bases). V was shortened by 0 bases and J by 9 bases, with 19 bases between the two germline ends. CDR1 is SGHRS, CDR2 YFSETQ, per germline. The CDR3 is 16 amino acids. CDR3 DNA sequence: TGCGCCAGCAGCTTGGCCGGAGGAAAAGTTTGGGGTGAGCAGTTCTTC. Translating it yields CASSLAGGKVWGEQFF.

This clonotype was detected only a few times. The chain is built from TRBV10-3 and TRBJ2-1; D possibly uses TRBD1 or TRBD2 (7 bases each). The ends were cut back, 3 bases at V and 0 bases at J, with 27 bases in the middle. CDR1 is ENHRY, CDR2 SYGVKD, per germline. The CDR3 covers 21 residues. CDR3 protein: CAISDPRQGGPRGSSYNEQFF. In nucleotides, the CDR3 is TGTGCCATCAGTGATCCTCGACAGGGTGGTCCGCGGGGGAGCTCCTACAATGAGCAGTTCTTC.

This clonotype has a handful of counts. The chain combines TRBV5-1 with TRBJ2-7, with 8 bases fitting TRBD2. In germline, CDR1 is SGHRS, CDR2 YFSETQ. CDR3 size: 15 residues. V trimming: 3 bases; J trimming: 6 bases; junction bases outside the gene matches: 11. In nucleotides, the CDR3 is TGCGCCAGCAGCTCCAGAGCGGGAGTTCCAACCGAGCAGTACTTC. Encoded protein: CASSSRAGVPTEQYF.

The chain carries TRBV7-3 and TRBJ2-3; 7 bases line up with TRBD2. The CDR3 runs to 16 residues. Germline CDR1 SGHTA, CDR2 FQGTGA. The ends lost 5 bases at V and 2 bases at J; junction bases unmatched: 10. CDR3: CASSRGRLGSTDTQYF. In DNA form, the CDR3 reads TGTGCCAGCAGCCGCGGGAGATTGGGGTCCACAGATACGCAGTATTTT.

This clonotype has a count of ten or more. The chain couples TRBV12-3 or TRBV12-4 to TRBJ2-5; possible D gene TRBD2, 5 bases. The V gene lost 5 bases and the J gene lost 5 bases, with 15 bases spanning the gap. CDR3 length: 14 residues. The CDR3 loop reads CASSDTEGDETQYF. For the CDR3, the DNA is TGTGCCAGCAGTGATACCGAGGGTGACGAGACCCAGTACTTC.

This clonotype was picked up a small number of times. The gene calls are TRBV6-5 and TRBJ1-1, with D hard to call. The CDR3 loop spans 12 amino acids. Germline V gene lookup returns CDR1 MNHEY and CDR2 SVGAGI. Trimming left V 8 bases short and J 4 bases short, with 11 bases between. CDR3 region: CASGPRTTEAFF. The CDR3 nucleotides are TGTGCCAGCGGCCCACGGACCACTGAAGCTTTCTTT.

Ten or more counts support this clonotype. This chain connects TRBV12-3 or TRBV12-4 to TRBJ2-2, with 9 bases identical to TRBD2. This CDR3 has 16 amino acids. V shed 5 bases, J shed 2 bases, and the junction held 6 bases outside the gene matches. The CDR3 sequence: CASSPRTSVNTGELFF. CDR3 sequence (DNA): TGTGCCAGCAGTCCCCGGACTAGCGTTAACACCGGGGAGCTGTTTTTT.

This clonotype was seen a handful of times. Here the CDR3 DNA reads TGTGCCAGCAGCTTTATAAGCACTGAAGCTTTCTTT. Residues: CASSFISTEAFF. This chain joins TRBV7-8 and TRBJ1-1; no clear D gene. Germline V gene data show CDR1 as SGHVS and CDR2 as FQNEAQ. This CDR3 is built from 12 residues. Trimming removed 3 bases at V and 4 bases at J, with 6 bases between.

This chain joins TRBV19 and TRBJ2-7; 8 bases agree with TRBD2. This CDR3 has 17 residues. V lost 5 bases to trimming and J lost 6 bases; unmatched junction nucleotides: 18. The V gene's germline CDR1 is LNHDA and CDR2 SQIVND (reference sequence). As DNA, the CDR3 is TGTGCCAGTAGTCGGACGGGCCCCGGGACTAGAGACATCGAGCAGTACTTC. This gives the protein CASSRTGPGTRDIEQYF.